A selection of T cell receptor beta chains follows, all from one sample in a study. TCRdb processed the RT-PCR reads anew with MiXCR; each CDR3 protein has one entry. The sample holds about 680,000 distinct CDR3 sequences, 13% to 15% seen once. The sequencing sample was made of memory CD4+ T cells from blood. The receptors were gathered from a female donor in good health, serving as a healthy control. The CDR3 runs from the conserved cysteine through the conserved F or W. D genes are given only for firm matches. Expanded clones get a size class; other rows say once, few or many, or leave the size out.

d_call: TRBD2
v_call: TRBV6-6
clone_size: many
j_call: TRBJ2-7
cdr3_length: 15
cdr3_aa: CASSYTGTRDYEQYF
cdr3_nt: TGTGCCAGCAGTTACACCGGGACTAGGGACTACGAGCAGTACTTC

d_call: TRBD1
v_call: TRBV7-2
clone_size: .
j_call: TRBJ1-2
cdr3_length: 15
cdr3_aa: CASSLGDSLNYGYTF
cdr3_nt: TGTGCCAGCAGCTTAGGGGACAGCCTAAACTATGGCTACACCTTC

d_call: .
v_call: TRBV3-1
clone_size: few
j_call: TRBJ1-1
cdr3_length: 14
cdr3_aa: CASSSRDTNTEAFF
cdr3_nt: TGTGCCAGCAGCAGCCGGGACACGAACACTGAAGCTTTCTTT

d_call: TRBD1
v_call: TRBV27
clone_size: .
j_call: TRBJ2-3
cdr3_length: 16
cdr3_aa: CASRAGGPRRTDTQYF
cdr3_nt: TGTGCCAGCAGGGCAGGGGGCCCCAGACGCACAGATACGCAGTATTTT

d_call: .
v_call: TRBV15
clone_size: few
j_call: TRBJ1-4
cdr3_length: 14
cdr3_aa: CATSRAGVNEKLFF
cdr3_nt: TGTGCCACCAGCAGAGCAGGGGTTAATGAAAAACTGTTTTTT

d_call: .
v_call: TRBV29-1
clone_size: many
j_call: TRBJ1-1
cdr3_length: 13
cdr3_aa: CSVEGQWNTEAFF
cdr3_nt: TGCAGCGTTGAAGGACAATGGAACACTGAAGCTTTCTTT

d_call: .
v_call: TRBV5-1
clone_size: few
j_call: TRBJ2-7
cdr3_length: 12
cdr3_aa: CASRPERDEQYF
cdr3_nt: TGCGCCAGCAGACCCGAGCGGGACGAGCAGTACTTC

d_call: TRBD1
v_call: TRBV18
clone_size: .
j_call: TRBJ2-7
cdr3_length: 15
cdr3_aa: CASSPRQGLSYEQYF
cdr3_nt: TGTGCCAGCTCACCGCGACAGGGCCTCTCCTACGAGCAGTACTTC

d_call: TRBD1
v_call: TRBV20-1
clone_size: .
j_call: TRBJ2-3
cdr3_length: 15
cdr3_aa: CSAPRTGSDTDTQYF
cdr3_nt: TGCAGTGCTCCCCGGACAGGGTCCGACACAGATACGCAGTATTTT

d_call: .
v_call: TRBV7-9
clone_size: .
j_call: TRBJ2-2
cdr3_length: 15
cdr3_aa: CASSLRDTNTGELFF
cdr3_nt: TGTGCCAGCAGCTTAAGGGATACCAACACCGGGGAGCTGTTTTTT

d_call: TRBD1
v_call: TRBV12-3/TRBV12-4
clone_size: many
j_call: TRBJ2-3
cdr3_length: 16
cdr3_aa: CASSRGGQGSTDTQYF
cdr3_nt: TGTGCCAGCAGCCGAGGGGGCCAGGGTAGCACAGATACGCAGTATTTT

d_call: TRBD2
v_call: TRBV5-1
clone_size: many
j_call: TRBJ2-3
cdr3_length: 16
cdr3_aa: CASSTTSGASTDTQYF
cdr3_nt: TGCGCCAGCAGCACCACTAGCGGGGCTAGCACAGATACGCAGTATTTT

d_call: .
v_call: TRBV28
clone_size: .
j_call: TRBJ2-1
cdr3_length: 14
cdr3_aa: CASSLRQVGGEQFF
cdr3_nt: TGTGCCAGCAGTTTGCGGCAGGTAGGGGGTGAGCAGTTCTTC

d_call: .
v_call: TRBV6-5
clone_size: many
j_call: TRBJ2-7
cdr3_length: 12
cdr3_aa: CASSSGSYEQYF
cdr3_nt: TGTGCCAGCAGCTCCGGCTCCTACGAGCAGTACTTC

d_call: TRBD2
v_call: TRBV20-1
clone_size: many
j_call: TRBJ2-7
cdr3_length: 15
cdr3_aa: CSARESSGRAYEQYF
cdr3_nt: TGCAGTGCTAGAGAGTCTAGCGGGAGAGCGTACGAGCAGTACTTC

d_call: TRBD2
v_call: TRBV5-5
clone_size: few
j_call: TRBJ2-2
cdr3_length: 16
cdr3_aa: CASSPGGVMNTGELFF
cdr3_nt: TGTGCCAGCAGCCCCGGGGGGGTTATGAACACCGGGGAGCTGTTTTTT

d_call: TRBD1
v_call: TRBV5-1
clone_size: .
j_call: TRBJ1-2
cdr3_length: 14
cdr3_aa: CASSLDRGTYGYAF
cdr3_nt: TGCGCCAGCAGCTTGGACAGGGGCACCTATGGCTACGCCTTC

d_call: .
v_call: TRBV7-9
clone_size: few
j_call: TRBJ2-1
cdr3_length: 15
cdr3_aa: CASSSASSGDNEQFF
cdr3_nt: TGTGCCAGCAGCTCCGCGTCGAGTGGAGACAATGAGCAGTTCTTC

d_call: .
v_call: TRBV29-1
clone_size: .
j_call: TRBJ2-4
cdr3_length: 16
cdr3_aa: CSVEGLPGLAKNIQYF
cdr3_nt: TGCAGCGTCGAAGGTCTCCCAGGACTAGCCAAAAACATTCAGTACTTC

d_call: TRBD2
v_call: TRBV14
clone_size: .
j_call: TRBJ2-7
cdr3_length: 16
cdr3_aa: CASSKLTSGSSYEQYF
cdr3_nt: TGTGCCAGCAGCAAACTTACTAGCGGGAGCAGCTACGAGCAGTACTTC

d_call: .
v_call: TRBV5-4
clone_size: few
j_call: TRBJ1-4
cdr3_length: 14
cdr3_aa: CASSLFSRNEKLFF
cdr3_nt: TGTGCCAGCAGCTTGTTTTCTAGGAATGAAAAACTGTTTTTT

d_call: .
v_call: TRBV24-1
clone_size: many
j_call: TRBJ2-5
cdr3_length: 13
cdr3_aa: CATSVRNQETQYF
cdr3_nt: TGTGCCACCAGTGTCCGGAACCAAGAGACCCAGTACTTC

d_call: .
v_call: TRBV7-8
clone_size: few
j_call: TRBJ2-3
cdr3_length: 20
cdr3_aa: CASSFVVLSGKAYPPDTQYF
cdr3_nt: TGTGCCAGCAGCTTTGTTGTGTTATCAGGAAAGGCCTACCCGCCGGATACGCAGTATTTT

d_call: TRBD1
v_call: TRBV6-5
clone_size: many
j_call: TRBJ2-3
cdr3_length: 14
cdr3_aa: CASSLQGGADTQYF
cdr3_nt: TGTGCCAGCAGTTTACAGGGGGGTGCGGATACGCAGTATTTT

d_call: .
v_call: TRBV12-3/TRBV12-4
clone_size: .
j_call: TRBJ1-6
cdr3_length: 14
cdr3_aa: CASRGISYNSPLHF
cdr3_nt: TGTGCCAGCCGGGGAATCTCCTATAATTCACCCCTCCACTTT

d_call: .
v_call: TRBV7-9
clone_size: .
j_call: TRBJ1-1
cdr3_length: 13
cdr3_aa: CASSSTGWTEAFF
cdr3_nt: TGTGCCAGCAGCTCCACAGGGTGGACTGAAGCTTTCTTT

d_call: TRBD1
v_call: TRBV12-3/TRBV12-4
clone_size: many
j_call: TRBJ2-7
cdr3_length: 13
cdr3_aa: CASSQTGNYEQYF
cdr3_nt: TGTGCCAGCAGCCAGACAGGGAACTACGAGCAGTACTTC

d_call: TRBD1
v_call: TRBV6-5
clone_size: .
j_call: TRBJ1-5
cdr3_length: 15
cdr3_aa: CASKAGTGDNQPQHF
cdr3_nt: TGTGCCAGCAAGGCCGGGACAGGGGACAATCAGCCCCAGCATTTT

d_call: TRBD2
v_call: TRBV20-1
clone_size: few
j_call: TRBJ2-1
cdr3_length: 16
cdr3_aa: CSAMGRLAGAYNEQFF
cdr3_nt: TGCAGTGCTATGGGCAGGCTAGCGGGGGCGTACAATGAGCAGTTCTTC

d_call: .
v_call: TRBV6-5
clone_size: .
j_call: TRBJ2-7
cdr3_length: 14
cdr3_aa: CASSYSRVSYEQYF
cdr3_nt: TGTGCCAGCAGTTATTCTAGGGTTTCCTACGAGCAGTACTTC

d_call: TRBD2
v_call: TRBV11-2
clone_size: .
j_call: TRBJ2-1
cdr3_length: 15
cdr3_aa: CASSWGTSDDNEQFF
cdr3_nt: TGTGCCAGCAGCTGGGGGACTAGCGACGACAATGAGCAGTTCTTC

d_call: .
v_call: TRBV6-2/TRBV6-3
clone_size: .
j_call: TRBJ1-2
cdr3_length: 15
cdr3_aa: CASSHDSSNYYGYTF
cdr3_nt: TGTGCCAGCAGTCACGACAGCAGTAATTACTATGGCTACACCTTC

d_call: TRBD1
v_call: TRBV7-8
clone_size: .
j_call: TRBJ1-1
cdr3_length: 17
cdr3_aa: CASSPRGLGGVNIEAFF
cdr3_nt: TGTGCCAGCAGCCCTAGAGGGTTAGGGGGCGTAAACATTGAAGCTTTCTTT

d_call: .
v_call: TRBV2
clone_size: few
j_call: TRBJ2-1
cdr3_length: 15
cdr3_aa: CASSEGHKPENEQFF
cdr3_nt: TGTGCCAGCAGTGAAGGGCATAAGCCCGAGAATGAGCAGTTCTTC

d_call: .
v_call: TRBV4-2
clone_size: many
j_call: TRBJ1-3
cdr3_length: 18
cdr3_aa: CASSQGPGLQRGGNTIYF
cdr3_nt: TGTGCCAGCAGCCAGGGGCCCGGTCTTCAAAGGGGTGGAAACACCATATATTTT

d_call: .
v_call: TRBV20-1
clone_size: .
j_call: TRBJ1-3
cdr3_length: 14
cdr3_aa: CSASRQSSGNTIYF
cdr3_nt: TGCAGTGCTAGTAGGCAGAGCTCTGGAAACACCATATATTTT

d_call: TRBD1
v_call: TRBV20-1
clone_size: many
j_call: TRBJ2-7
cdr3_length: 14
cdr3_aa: CSARTGQGAYEQYF
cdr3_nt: TGCAGTGCTAGAACCGGGCAGGGGGCCTACGAGCAGTACTTC

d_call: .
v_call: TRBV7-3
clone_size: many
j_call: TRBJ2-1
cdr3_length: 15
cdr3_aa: CASSLTAGTYNEQFF
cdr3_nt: TGTGCCAGCAGCTTAACGGCAGGGACCTACAATGAGCAGTTCTTC

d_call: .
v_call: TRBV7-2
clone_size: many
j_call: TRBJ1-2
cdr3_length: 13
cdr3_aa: CASSGGRDRGYTF
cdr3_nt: TGTGCCAGCAGCGGGGGACGGGACCGCGGCTACACCTTC

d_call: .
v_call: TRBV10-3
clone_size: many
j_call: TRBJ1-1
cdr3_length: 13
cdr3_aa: CAIRGRGNTEAFF
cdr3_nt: TGTGCCATCAGGGGACGGGGGAACACTGAAGCTTTCTTT

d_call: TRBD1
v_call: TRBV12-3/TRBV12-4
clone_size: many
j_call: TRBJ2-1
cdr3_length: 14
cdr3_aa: CASSIQGAYNEQFF
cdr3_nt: TGTGCCAGCAGCATACAGGGGGCTTACAATGAGCAGTTCTTC

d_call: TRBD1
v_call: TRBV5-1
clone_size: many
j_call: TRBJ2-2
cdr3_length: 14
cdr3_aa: CASSLGTGSGELFF
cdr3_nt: TGCGCCAGCAGCTTGGGGACAGGGTCCGGGGAGCTGTTTTTT

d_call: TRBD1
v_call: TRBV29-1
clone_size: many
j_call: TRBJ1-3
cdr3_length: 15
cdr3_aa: CSVGLTTGPGNTIYF
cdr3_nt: TGCAGCGTTGGATTGACGACAGGGCCTGGAAACACCATATATTTT

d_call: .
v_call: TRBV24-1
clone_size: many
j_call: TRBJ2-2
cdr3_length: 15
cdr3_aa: CATDSGIANTGELFF
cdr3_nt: TGTGCCACCGATAGCGGTATTGCGAACACCGGGGAGCTGTTTTTT

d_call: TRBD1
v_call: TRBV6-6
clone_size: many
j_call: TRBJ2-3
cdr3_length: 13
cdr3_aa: CASSDRGEDTQYF
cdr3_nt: TGTGCCAGCTCGGACAGGGGGGAAGATACGCAGTATTTT

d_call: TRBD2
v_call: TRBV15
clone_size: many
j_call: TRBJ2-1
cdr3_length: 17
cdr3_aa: CATSRDTGQARLAGQFF
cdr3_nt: TGTGCCACCAGCAGAGATACGGGACAGGCCAGACTAGCGGGGCAGTTCTTC

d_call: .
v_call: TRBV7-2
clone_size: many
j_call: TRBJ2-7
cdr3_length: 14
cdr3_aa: CASSLEFGIYEQYF
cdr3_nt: TGTGCCAGCAGCTTAGAGTTCGGGATTTACGAGCAGTACTTC

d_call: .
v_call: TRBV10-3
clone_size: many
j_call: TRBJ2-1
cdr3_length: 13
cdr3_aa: CAISESGPNEQFF
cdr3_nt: TGTGCCATCAGTGAGTCGGGACCTAATGAGCAGTTCTTC